Listed below are T cell receptor beta chains from one sample, sequenced in a study of T cells in Graves' hyperthyroidism and ophthalmopathy. MiXCR was run by TCRdb on the multiplex PCR reads, yielding one entry per CDR3 protein. The data show fewer than 600,000 distinct CDR3 sequences, with approximately 15% seen just once and less than 20% held by the top ten. The material sequenced was blood. The source of these receptors is a woman younger than 30 with Graves' hyperthyroidism. Both conserved end residues are part of each CDR3. Fields, in order: V gene, D gene, J gene, clone size, CDR3 DNA, CDR3 protein. The D gene is left open where the match is weak. Size tells how often a clone was seen (once, few, many) or the class of an expanded clone, and some rows leave it out.

v_gene: TRBV12-3/TRBV12-4
d_gene: NA
j_gene: TRBJ2-3
abundance: many
CDR3nt: TGTGCCAGCAGCCCTAAATTCGGGAGCTGGAGCACAGATACGCAGTATTTT
CDR3aa: CASSPKFGSWSTDTQYF

v_gene: TRBV18
d_gene: TRBD2
j_gene: TRBJ2-1
abundance: NA
CDR3nt: TGTGCCAGCTCCCCCCGTCGAGGGGCGGGGGGAAATGAGCAGTTCTTC
CDR3aa: CASSPRRGAGGNEQFF

v_gene: TRBV3-1
d_gene: TRBD2
j_gene: TRBJ2-7
abundance: many
CDR3nt: TGTGCCAGCAGCGCGGGACTAGCGGGGAGCTCCTACGAGCAGTACTTC
CDR3aa: CASSAGLAGSSYEQYF

v_gene: TRBV29-1
d_gene: NA
j_gene: TRBJ1-2
abundance: NA
CDR3nt: TGCAGCGTTGTTGGCTACACCTTC
CDR3aa: CSVVGYTF

v_gene: TRBV20-1
d_gene: NA
j_gene: TRBJ1-1
abundance: many
CDR3nt: TGCAGTGCTAGACAGGGTGACACTGAAGCTTTCTTT
CDR3aa: CSARQGDTEAFF

v_gene: TRBV24-1
d_gene: TRBD1
j_gene: TRBJ2-3
abundance: many
CDR3nt: TGTGCCACCAGTGATCTAAGGACAGGACAACGCACAGATACGCAGTATTTT
CDR3aa: CATSDLRTGQRTDTQYF

v_gene: TRBV7-8
d_gene: NA
j_gene: TRBJ2-7
abundance: many
CDR3nt: TGTGCCAGCAGCCCGGGGAGAGGGGACGAGCAGTACTTC
CDR3aa: CASSPGRGDEQYF

v_gene: TRBV7-7
d_gene: NA
j_gene: TRBJ2-1
abundance: few
CDR3nt: TGTGCTAGCAGCTTAGGACCCAGCGGTGGGGTCAATGAGCAGTTCTTC
CDR3aa: CASSLGPSGGVNEQFF

v_gene: TRBV27
d_gene: NA
j_gene: TRBJ2-1
abundance: NA
CDR3nt: TGTGCCAGCAGTGAACAGGCGGGAACCTACAATGAGCAGTTCTTC
CDR3aa: CASSEQAGTYNEQFF

v_gene: TRBV12-3/TRBV12-4
d_gene: NA
j_gene: TRBJ1-1
abundance: NA
CDR3nt: TGTGCCAGCAGTTTAAAGATGGGCACTGAAGCTTTCTTT
CDR3aa: CASSLKMGTEAFF

v_gene: TRBV27
d_gene: TRBD1
j_gene: TRBJ1-1
abundance: few
CDR3nt: TGTGCCAGCAGTGCAGATTACAGGGGGTTGAACACTGAAGCTTTCTTT
CDR3aa: CASSADYRGLNTEAFF

v_gene: TRBV28
d_gene: TRBD1
j_gene: TRBJ2-1
abundance: NA
CDR3nt: TGTGCCAGCAGTTTTATGCCGGGACAGGGGGCCAATGAGCAGTTCTTC
CDR3aa: CASSFMPGQGANEQFF

v_gene: TRBV20-1
d_gene: TRBD1
j_gene: TRBJ1-4
abundance: NA
CDR3nt: TGCAGTGCTAGAACTGACGGGGACAGTGAAAAACTGTTTTTT
CDR3aa: CSARTDGDSEKLFF

v_gene: TRBV12-3/TRBV12-4
d_gene: NA
j_gene: TRBJ1-2
abundance: many
CDR3nt: TGTGCCAGCACCCGGGAGTGGTTTGGGTATGGCTACACCTTC
CDR3aa: CASTREWFGYGYTF

v_gene: TRBV10-3
d_gene: NA
j_gene: TRBJ1-2
abundance: many
CDR3nt: TGTGCCATCAGTGACGGGACGGGAGACTATGGCTACACCTTC
CDR3aa: CAISDGTGDYGYTF

v_gene: TRBV28
d_gene: NA
j_gene: TRBJ2-4
abundance: NA
CDR3nt: TGTGCCGGCAGTTTAGTTGTGCGGTCTTGGGGCAAAAACATTCAGTACTTC
CDR3aa: CAGSLVVRSWGKNIQYF

v_gene: TRBV20-1
d_gene: TRBD2
j_gene: TRBJ2-7
abundance: many
CDR3nt: TGCAGTGCTTCCAGACTAGCGCGACCCTACGAGCAGTACTTC
CDR3aa: CSASRLARPYEQYF

v_gene: TRBV9
d_gene: NA
j_gene: TRBJ2-3
abundance: many
CDR3nt: TGTGCCAGCAGCGGGGGCTCCCTAGCGAGCACAGATACGCAGTATTTT
CDR3aa: CASSGGSLASTDTQYF

v_gene: TRBV7-3
d_gene: NA
j_gene: TRBJ2-3
abundance: few
CDR3nt: TGTGCCAGCAGCTTAACGGCGGCGCCACTAAATACGCAGTATTTT
CDR3aa: CASSLTAAPLNTQYF

v_gene: TRBV7-3
d_gene: TRBD2
j_gene: TRBJ2-1
abundance: many
CDR3nt: TGTGCCAGCAGCTTACCTCCGGGACTAGCGGGCTATGAGCAGTTCTTC
CDR3aa: CASSLPPGLAGYEQFF

v_gene: TRBV12-5
d_gene: NA
j_gene: TRBJ2-7
abundance: NA
CDR3nt: TGTGCTAGTGGTTTGTACTACGAGCAGTACTTC
CDR3aa: CASGLYYEQYF

v_gene: TRBV12-3/TRBV12-4
d_gene: NA
j_gene: TRBJ1-5
abundance: many
CDR3nt: TGTGCCAGCAGTAAAAGGGTCTTTACGGCCTACCATAGCAATCAGCCCCAGCATTTT
CDR3aa: CASSKRVFTAYHSNQPQHF

v_gene: TRBV11-2
d_gene: NA
j_gene: TRBJ2-7
abundance: few
CDR3nt: TGTGCCAGCAGCTTGCTAGCGACCTACGAGCAGTACTTC
CDR3aa: CASSLLATYEQYF

v_gene: TRBV7-6
d_gene: NA
j_gene: TRBJ2-7
abundance: many
CDR3nt: TGTGCCAGCAGCTTAGCGCTTGGCGGTTCCTACGAGCAGTACTTC
CDR3aa: CASSLALGGSYEQYF

v_gene: TRBV2
d_gene: TRBD2
j_gene: TRBJ2-1
abundance: many
CDR3nt: TGTGCCAGCAGTGGGACTAGCGGGAAATCCCACTACAATGAGCAGTTCTTC
CDR3aa: CASSGTSGKSHYNEQFF

v_gene: TRBV6-1
d_gene: NA
j_gene: TRBJ1-2
abundance: NA
CDR3nt: TGTGCCAGCAGTCTCATCGACCTGAATGGTTACACCTTC
CDR3aa: CASSLIDLNGYTF

v_gene: TRBV7-8
d_gene: TRBD2
j_gene: TRBJ2-7
abundance: NA
CDR3nt: TGTGCCAGCAGCTGGGTTAGCGGGCTCATTAACGAGCAGTACTTC
CDR3aa: CASSWVSGLINEQYF

v_gene: TRBV15
d_gene: NA
j_gene: TRBJ2-2
abundance: NA
CDR3nt: TGTGCCACCAGCAGAGATATCGGGGGCCGGAGCACCGGGGAGCTGTTTTTT
CDR3aa: CATSRDIGGRSTGELFF

v_gene: TRBV11-2
d_gene: NA
j_gene: TRBJ2-2
abundance: NA
CDR3nt: TGTGCCAGCAGCTTTACTAGAGACGGCGGGGAGCTGTTTTTT
CDR3aa: CASSFTRDGGELFF

v_gene: TRBV27
d_gene: TRBD2
j_gene: TRBJ2-7
abundance: many
CDR3nt: TGTGCCAGCAGTTCCCCGAGCGGGAGATGGTACGAGCAGTACTTC
CDR3aa: CASSSPSGRWYEQYF

v_gene: TRBV3-1
d_gene: NA
j_gene: TRBJ2-4
abundance: few
CDR3nt: TGTGCCAGCAGCCAAGCAGGGACCGGAAACATTCAGTACTTC
CDR3aa: CASSQAGTGNIQYF

v_gene: TRBV20-1
d_gene: TRBD1
j_gene: TRBJ1-1
abundance: many
CDR3nt: TGCAGTGCTAGCGAGGGGGCCAGGACTTTCTTT
CDR3aa: CSASEGARTFF

v_gene: TRBV27
d_gene: NA
j_gene: TRBJ2-1
abundance: few
CDR3nt: TGTGCCAGCAGCCGAGAGGGGGGGTGGAGTGAGCAGTTCTTC
CDR3aa: CASSREGGWSEQFF

v_gene: TRBV27
d_gene: TRBD2
j_gene: TRBJ2-1
abundance: many
CDR3nt: TGTGCCAGCAGTTTTTTACTAGCGGGAGTCCCCCATGAGCAGTTCTTC
CDR3aa: CASSFLLAGVPHEQFF

v_gene: TRBV30
d_gene: NA
j_gene: TRBJ2-7
abundance: many
CDR3nt: TGTGCCTGGAGCCCGAACTCCTACGAGCAGTACTTC
CDR3aa: CAWSPNSYEQYF

v_gene: TRBV15
d_gene: NA
j_gene: TRBJ2-3
abundance: few
CDR3nt: TGTGCCACCAGCAGAGACGGGAGCAAAGATACGCAGTATTTT
CDR3aa: CATSRDGSKDTQYF

v_gene: TRBV10-3
d_gene: TRBD2
j_gene: TRBJ2-3
abundance: NA
CDR3nt: TGTGCCATCAGTTTAGCGGGGGACACAGATACGCAGTATTTT
CDR3aa: CAISLAGDTDTQYF

v_gene: TRBV12-3/TRBV12-4
d_gene: NA
j_gene: TRBJ2-7
abundance: many
CDR3nt: TGTGCCAGCCTCCTCGGTAGCTCCTACGAGCAGTACTTC
CDR3aa: CASLLGSSYEQYF

v_gene: TRBV13
d_gene: TRBD1
j_gene: TRBJ2-3
abundance: many
CDR3nt: TGTGCCAGCAGCGGGGGGACAGGGACTAGCACAGATACGCAGTATTTT
CDR3aa: CASSGGTGTSTDTQYF

v_gene: TRBV10-3
d_gene: TRBD1
j_gene: TRBJ1-1
abundance: few
CDR3nt: TGTGCCATCAGTCCCAGGGGGATGAACACTGAAGCTTTCTTT
CDR3aa: CAISPRGMNTEAFF

v_gene: TRBV5-1
d_gene: TRBD2
j_gene: TRBJ2-3
abundance: NA
CDR3nt: TGCGCCAGCAGCTCTATACCGCTGACTAGCAGGAGCACAGATACGCAGTATTTT
CDR3aa: CASSSIPLTSRSTDTQYF